The text below deals with one T cell receptor beta chain. Its antigen is unidentified. Method: immunoSEQ multiplex PCR; TCRdb's copy keeps in-frame clones and lacks some. This sample has about 60,000 clones, with approximately 78% found just once. V was shortened by 0 bases and J by 4 bases, with 15 bases between the two germline ends. The CDR3 is 16 residues long. Germline V gene data show CDR1 as LGHNA and CDR2 as YSLEER. This entry belongs to a study of OX40 agonist ivuxolimab in advanced cancers. Study background: Among those enrolled, mean age was around 60 years (range roughly 20 to 80) and 75% to 85% were male.

Overall study results and limits: Not determined was the antigen specificity of the expanded peripheral T cells.

Sequencing was performed on CD4+ or CD8+ T cells sorted from blood, taken in a trial of the OX40 agonist ivuxolimab. The rearrangement uses TRBV4-3 and TRBJ1-2; no clear D. The receptor comes from an adult with an advanced solid tumor such as melanoma, head and neck, liver or kidney cancer. The CDR3 is CASSQDGPDDRYGYTF. The CDR3 DNA follows: TGCGCCAGCAGCCAAGATGGGCCAGACGATCGCTATGGCTACACCTTC.